The clone carrying this TCR beta chain was recorded a few times. Its antigen is not known. This sample was included in a study of CD8+ T cells in alopecia areata. Study-wide context: Treated patients were given 5 to 10 mg oral tofacitinib twice daily. Tofacitinib was given for 6 to 18 months, then stopped for 6 months.

There are 13 residues in the CDR3. Trimming left V 2 bases short and J 14 bases short, with 18 bases between. Germline-derived CDR1 and CDR2 are MDHEN and SYDVKM. Study results and limitations: Resident alphabeta T cells of normal skin are also sequenced in scalp samples. Alopecia totalis/universalis scalp especially showed more expanded CD8+ clones than normal scalp.

Reverse transcribed after extraction, RNA yielded cDNA as the sequencing template. TCRdb's copy holds only in-frame clones and misses some; the assay was immunoSEQ multiplex PCR. There are 140,000 to 150,000 clones in the sample; approximately 49% occur only once, and less than 1% lies in the top ten. Sequenced here: CD4+ T cells sorted from blood, sampled at week 0. The V gene is TRBV28, the J gene TRBJ1-2; D ambiguous. The TCR was taken from a human donor with alopecia areata. CDR3 nucleotides: TGTGCCAGCAGTTTAGAGACCGGTCGTCGGAAGACCTTC. Protein product: CASSLETGRRKTF.